The 26 T cell receptor beta chains listed next were all sequenced from one sample in a study of blood T cell repertoires in COVID-19. The repertoire was sequenced with immunoSEQ multiplex PCR; TCRdb's copy has only in-frame clones and lacks some. The repertoire consists of fewer than 200,000 clones, with approximately 86% occurring once and the leading ten covering roughly 1.1%. Source material: peripheral blood. The receptors derive from a man aged 55 to 70 who had recovered from COVID-19.

J is TRBJ1-1 and V is TRBV18, with D maybe TRBD1 (5 bases). Looked up from germline, CDR1 is KGHSH and CDR2 is LQKENI. This CDR3 has 16 residues. Trimming left V 2 bases short and J 11 bases short, with 24 bases between. This chain's CDR3 is CASSPTGISQGIFAFF. For the CDR3, the DNA is TGTGCCAGCTCACCAACGGGCATCTCGCAGGGAATATTCGCTTTCTTT.

The rearrangement joins TRBV5-4 to TRBJ2-5, with a weak D call TRBD2 (6 bases). V was clipped by 3 bases and J by 3 bases, with 12 bases between them. Germline CDR1 and CDR2: SGHNT and YYREEE (reference sequence). CDR3 length equals 14 residues. This CDR3 reads CASSSQRAEETQYF. The CDR3 nucleotides read TGTGCCAGCAGCTCTCAGCGGGCCGAAGAGACCCAGTACTTC.

This clone has more than one count but fewer than ten. The V and J genes are TRBV7-5 and TRBJ2-7; TRBD2 reflects the table's D call only, with no check against the DNA. TRBV7-5 is a pseudogene segment. CDR3 length: 11 residues. The CDR3 region is CARSFIYEQYF. Written as DNA, the CDR3 is TGTGCCAGAAGTTTTATCTACGAGCAGTACTTC.

This chain uses TRBV5-6 with TRBJ1-6; TRBD1 agrees at 7 bases. This CDR3 has 15 residues. Per the germline V gene, CDR1 is SGHDT and CDR2 is YYEEEE. Unmatched junction bases numbered 10, after V lost 4 bases and J lost 9 bases. CDR3 sequence reads: CASSRGTVWSSPLHF. In nucleotides, the CDR3 is TGTGCCAGCAGCCGGGGGACAGTCTGGAGTTCACCCCTCCACTTT.

The genes are TRBV11-2 and TRBJ2-5; TRBD1 aligns across 7 bases. The CDR3 sequence is 13 residues long. The ends lost 5 bases at V and 4 bases at J; junction bases unmatched: 4. Per the germline V gene, CDR1 is SGHAT and CDR2 is FQNNGV. The CDR3 reads CASSLWTGETQYF. CDR3 in DNA: TGTGCCAGCAGCCTTTGGACAGGAGAGACCCAGTACTTC.

J is TRBJ1-2 and V is TRBV6-5; 9 bases are shared with TRBD1. Germline V gene lookup returns CDR1 MNHEY and CDR2 SVGAGI. The junction had 5 bases not matched to a gene; V was cut back by 6 bases and J by 6 bases. The CDR3 spans 13 residues. This CDR3 is CASRQGAYNGYTF. The CDR3 nucleotides read TGTGCCAGCAGACAGGGGGCGTACAATGGCTACACCTTC.

The chain recombines TRBV12-3 or TRBV12-4 with TRBJ2-1, with D possibly matching TRBD1 (6 bases). V was pared by 5 bases and J by 9 bases, with 14 bases between. There are 13 residues in the CDR3. The chain's CDR3 is CASSPSRGSEQFF. CDR3 in DNA: TGTGCCAGCAGTCCATCCAGGGGAAGTGAGCAGTTCTTC.

This clone has a handful of counts. The genes are TRBV19 and TRBJ2-7; 11 nucleotides align to TRBD1. This CDR3 has 15 amino acids. Looked up from germline, CDR1 is LNHDA and CDR2 is SQIVND (reference sequence). V shed 3 bases and J 5 bases; nucleotides not matched to a gene: 6. DNA of the CDR3: TGTGCCAGTAGTATTTCGGACAGGGGGCCTCACGAGCAGTACTTC. It yields the protein CASSISDRGPHEQYF.

J is TRBJ2-3 and V is TRBV19; 9 bases are shared with TRBD1. V trimming: 8 bases; J trimming: 5 bases; junction bases outside the gene matches: 8. The CDR3 extends over 14 amino acids. Per germline, CDR1 LNHDA and CDR2 SQIVND (reference sequence). The CDR3 nucleotides are TGTGCCAGTGCCGGGACAGGGCTGCAAGATACGCAGTATTTT. It yields the protein CASAGTGLQDTQYF.

The chain uses TRBV19 and TRBJ1-2; 7 nucleotides agree with TRBD1. There are 16 residues in the CDR3. CDR1 is LNHDA and CDR2 is SQIVND in the germline V gene (reference sequence). After removal of 4 bases from V and 3 bases from J, the junction contained 11 bases not matched to a gene. CDR3 in amino acids: CASSKTSTGDYYGYTF. The CDR3 nucleotides are TGTGCCAGTAGTAAAACTTCTACAGGGGACTACTATGGCTACACCTTC.

The V and J genes are TRBV5-6 and TRBJ1-3; the D gene is possibly TRBD1 (6 bases). Germline-derived CDR1 and CDR2 are SGHDT and YYEEEE. V was shortened by 1 base and J by 0 bases, with 8 bases between the two germline ends. The CDR3 consists of 15 residues. CDR3 in DNA: TGTGCCAGCAGCTTGCAGGGGATCTCTGGAAACACCATATATTTT. Amino acids: CASSLQGISGNTIYF.

The chain employs TRBV4-2 and TRBJ1-6, with 7 positions matching TRBD1. The germline CDR1 and CDR2 sequences are LGHNA and YNFKEQ. The CDR3 totals 17 residues. Germline trimming cut 8 bases from V and 8 bases from J; bases unmatched to any gene: 18. As DNA, the CDR3 is TGTGCCAGCGGCATAATAACAGGGGCTAGGGGCTATTCACCCCTCCACTTT. Protein sequence: CASGIITGARGYSPLHF.

As DNA, the CDR3 is TGTGCCATCAGTGAGTCAGGGCAATTCCCACCCGGGGGGCCAGATACGCAGTATTTT. This sequence encodes CAISESGQFPPGGPDTQYF. This rearrangement joins TRBV10-3 to TRBJ2-3, with a tentative D call TRBD2 (7 bases). Trimming pared 0 bases from V and 4 bases from J, leaving 23 bases between. The germline gives CDR1 ENHRY, CDR2 SYGVKD. The CDR3 extends over 19 amino acids.

The chain links TRBV18 to TRBJ2-7; 9 bases map to TRBD2. The CDR3 has 15 amino acids. From germline, CDR1 is KGHSH and CDR2 LQKENI. Losses at the gene ends were 3 bases for V and 1 base for J; bases not matched to a gene: 4. The CDR3 bases are TGTGCCAGCTCACCGGGCGGGGGGGCATCCTACGAGCAGTACTTC. As protein: CASSPGGGASYEQYF.

The V call is TRBV30, the J call TRBJ1-1; weak D call: TRBD1 (6 bases). V was clipped by 5 bases and J by 4 bases, with 11 bases between them. The germline V gene has CDR1 GTSNPN and CDR2 SVGIG (reference sequence). CDR3 length equals 12 residues. As DNA, the CDR3 is TGTGCCTGGGGCAGGGGAAGCACTGAAGCTTTCTTT. Amino acid sequence: CAWGRGSTEAFF.

This clone was detected only a few times. V usage is TRBV9 and J usage is TRBJ1-5; D is perhaps TRBD1 (5 bases). V was shortened by 4 bases and J by 7 bases, with 12 bases between the two germline ends. The length of the CDR3 is 13 residues. Germline V gene sequence: CDR1 SGDLS, CDR2 YYNGEE. The CDR3 protein is CASSRLDNQPQHF. The CDR3 DNA reads as TGTGCCAGCAGCCGGCTGGACAACCAGCCCCAGCATTTT.

The chain is built from TRBV6-5 and TRBJ2-2, with TRBD1 matching 9 bases. Trimming took 7 bases from V and 5 from J; bases not matched to a gene: 8. The V gene's germline CDR1 is MNHEY and CDR2 SVGAGI. This CDR3 is 15 amino acids long. The CDR3 region is CASTSDRGETGELFF. The CDR3 nucleotides read TGTGCCAGCACCTCGGACAGGGGAGAGACCGGGGAGCTGTTTTTT.

The chain links TRBV7-8 to TRBJ2-7, with D tentatively TRBD1 (5 bases). Trimming took off 3 bases at V and 7 bases at J, with 16 bases between the two ends. The CDR3 loop spans 14 amino acids. The germline gives CDR1 SGHVS, CDR2 FQNEAQ. As DNA, the CDR3 is TGTGCCAGCAGCTTTAGGGGTTCCAAAGGGGAGCAGTACTTC. Translating gives CASSFRGSKGEQYF.

V is TRBV6-5 and J is TRBJ2-5; D is possibly TRBD2 (5 bases). The CDR3 loop spans 14 amino acids. V lost 7 bases to trimming and J lost 2 bases, with 14 bases between them. Germline CDR1 reads MNHEY; CDR2 reads SVGAGI. CDR3 DNA sequence: TGTGCCAGCACCCTTCGGGGTGGGCAAGAGACCCAGTACTTC. This gives the protein CASTLRGGQETQYF.

Ten or more counts support this clone. The chain employs TRBV5-1 and TRBJ1-1; TRBD1 agrees at 9 bases. Germline loops: CDR1 SGHRS, CDR2 YFSETQ. The CDR3 runs 16 residues. Unmatched junction bases numbered 11, after V lost 7 bases and J lost 1 base. The CDR3 sequence: CASATTGTGQNTEAFF. CDR3 sequence (DNA): TGCGCCAGCGCCACAACCGGGACAGGGCAGAACACTGAAGCTTTCTTT.

This chain connects TRBV18 to TRBJ1-2; D is undetermined. Per germline, CDR1 KGHSH and CDR2 LQKENI. V gave up 3 bases and J gave up 8 bases, with 22 bases separating them. The CDR3 sequence is 16 residues long. DNA for the CDR3: TGTGCCAGCTCACCCTCTCGAGAACAAGGATCCAGGGGCTACACCTTC. Translated: CASSPSREQGSRGYTF.

V and J are TRBV10-3 and TRBJ2-2; 11 positions match TRBD2. CDR3 size: 15 residues. The V segment lost 6 bases and the J segment 7 bases; nucleotides outside the gene matches: 7. Per germline, CDR1 ENHRY and CDR2 SYGVKD. CDR3 sequence reads: CAISQTSGEGGELFF. The CDR3 DNA is TGTGCCATCAGCCAGACTAGCGGGGAGGGCGGGGAGCTGTTTTTT.

CDR3 DNA: TGTGCCTGGAGTGCAGGGACAGGCGGTGTCGGCTACACCTTC. Translating gives CAWSAGTGGVGYTF. This rearrangement joins TRBV30 to TRBJ1-2; TRBD1 matches at 8 bases. There are 14 residues in the CDR3. V shed 1 base and J 8 bases; nucleotides not matched to a gene: 9. The V gene's germline CDR1 is GTSNPN and CDR2 SVGIG (reference sequence).

The gene calls are TRBV5-4 and TRBJ2-1, with a weak D call TRBD1 (6 bases). V shed 2 bases and J shed 8 bases, with 17 bases lying between them. From germline, CDR1 is SGHNT and CDR2 YYREEE (reference sequence). CDR3 length: 15 amino acids. The CDR3 nucleotides read TGTGCCAGCAGCTTCGAACAGGGTTTTGTCGATGAGCAGTTCTTC. Encoded protein: CASSFEQGFVDEQFF.

The chain recombines TRBV27 with TRBJ2-1; 7 bases match TRBD2. Trimming took 9 bases from V and 1 from J; bases not matched to a gene: 6. The CDR3 totals 14 residues. Germline CDR1 reads MNHEY; CDR2 reads SMNVEV (reference sequence). The CDR3: CASYPGGSYNEQFF. CDR3 sequence (DNA): TGTGCCAGTTACCCCGGGGGGTCCTACAATGAGCAGTTCTTC.

This chain connects TRBV27 to TRBJ1-1; tentatively, D is TRBD1 (5 bases). With 4 bases removed from V and 10 bases from J, the gap between germline ends came to 13 bases. CDR1 is MNHEY, CDR2 SMNVEV, per germline (reference sequence). The CDR3 totals 12 residues. In nucleotides, the CDR3 is TGTGCCAGCAGTTCTGGACATTCTTCAGCTTTCTTT. Protein: CASSSGHSSAFF.